This entry is about one T cell receptor beta chain. Its specificity is unknown. Here immunoSEQ multiplex PCR was the method, and the copy in TCRdb shows in-frame clones only, minus some. The table shows 13,000 or so clones, with 80% occurring only once. This sample stems from a study of PD-1 blockade in classical Hodgkin lymphoma. Findings and limits, study-wide: TCR diversity rose significantly by C4D1 in CD4+ but not CD8+ cells.

Every patient relapsed after autologous stem cell transplantation, and brentuximab vedotin exposure varied. The V and J ends lost 8 bases and 5 bases respectively, with 12 bases between them. This CDR3 has 12 amino acids. Germline values: CDR1 SNHLY, CDR2 FYNNEI. The material sequenced was peripheral blood mononuclear cells (PBMCs), taken at baseline. This TCR came from a human donor with classical Hodgkin lymphoma. This chain joins TRBV2 and TRBJ1-1, with D tentatively TRBD1 (6 bases). Here the CDR3 reads CASPQGRTEAFF. The CDR3 DNA reads as TGTGCCAGCCCCCAGGGGAGGACTGAAGCTTTCTTT.